This T cell receptor beta chain was identified during a study of shared clonotypes between healthy human individuals. Regarding the study as a whole: It was only blood that was sampled, and tissue repertoires likely differ.

This CDR3 is built from 14 residues. The V end was cut by 3 bases, the J end by 0 bases, with 8 bases between. From germline, CDR1 is MNHEY and CDR2 SMNVEV (reference sequence). Method: immunoSEQ multiplex PCR; TCRdb's copy keeps in-frame clones and lacks some. The repertoire includes around 690,000 clones, about 92% of them detected once, and approximately 35% sits in the top ten. Remarks on this clone: Its antigen is not identified.

The TCR was taken from a man aged 18 to 30 in good health. Some clones in this sample may be carry-over from other donors' samples. The genes are TRBV27 and TRBJ1-1; the D is unclear. Sequenced: memory CD8+ T cells from PBMCs. Subset here: CD45RO+ cells pooled with CCR7-negative TemRA cells. The CDR3 protein is CASSFRDMNTEAFF. CDR3 bases: TGTGCCAGCAGTTTTCGGGATATGAACACTGAAGCTTTCTTT.